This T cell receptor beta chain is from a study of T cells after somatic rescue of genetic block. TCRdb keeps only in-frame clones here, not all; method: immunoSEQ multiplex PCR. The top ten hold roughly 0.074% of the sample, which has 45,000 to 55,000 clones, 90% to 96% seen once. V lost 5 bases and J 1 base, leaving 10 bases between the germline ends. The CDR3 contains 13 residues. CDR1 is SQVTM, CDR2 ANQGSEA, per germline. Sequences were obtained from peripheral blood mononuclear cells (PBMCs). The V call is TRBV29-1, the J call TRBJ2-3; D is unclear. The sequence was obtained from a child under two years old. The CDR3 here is CSVKSQRTDTQYF. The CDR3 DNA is TGCAGCGTTAAGTCACAACGCACAGATACGCAGTATTTT.